The sequence of this T cell receptor beta chain was determined in a study of a mutant IDH1 vaccine in newly diagnosed glioma. Turning to the study itself: Beforehand, treatment had been radiotherapy, temozolomide, or both; the majority received both.

Sequencing was performed with immunoSEQ multiplex PCR; in TCRdb, only in-frame clones are kept and a portion is missing. This table has approximately 60,000 clones, under 85% appearing once. A word on this clone: Its target is unknown.

Time point defined: week 35, safety follow-up. It was 300 ug of mutant IDH1 20-mer peptide that made up each vaccine dose, given with topical imiquimod. This receptor was taken from a man aged 50-59 years with glioma. Source: PBMCs, taken from a glioma patient whose treatment included an IDH1 peptide vaccine.

In DNA, the CDR3 is TGTGCCAGCAGCGTAGGCGGGAAGGCAGGCTTCGCTGAAGCTTTCTTT. This encodes CASSVGGKAGFAEAFF. The chain employs TRBV7-9 and TRBJ1-1; the D is unclear. Looked up from germline, CDR1 is SEHNR and CDR2 is FQNEAQ (reference sequence). This CDR3 comprises 16 residues. V lost 5 bases and J 6 bases, leaving 22 bases between the germline ends.